The clone carrying this T cell receptor (beta chain) was picked up many times. The target antigen is unknown. This CDR3 spans 13 amino acids. CDR1 is DFQATT and CDR2 is SNEGSKA in the germline V gene (reference sequence). Trimming shortened V by 4 bases and J by 2 bases, and 12 bases separated the two germline ends. As it was prepared, the TCRbeta library received unique molecular identifiers. Each CDR3 protein is one row after TCRdb ran MiXCR on the PCR reads. The table records under 300,000 distinct CDR3 sequences, under 14% of them present only once. The sample originates from a study of T-cell reconstitution after alpha-beta-depleted transplantation in children. Points from the study as a whole: From newly produced T cells came most of the T-cell counts and diversity one year after transplant. Approximately two months post-transplant, alpha-beta T cells reportedly originated from several hundred expanded graft clones.

The sample was peripheral blood, taken 180 days after TCRalphabeta/CD19-depleted stem cell transplant. The V gene is TRBV20-1, the J gene TRBJ2-7; D not certain. The source of this sequence is a male patient aged 2 to 10 who had a stem cell transplant for chronic granulomatous disease, so the T cells may come from the graft donor. The CDR3 here is CSATDGLPYEQYF. The CDR3 nucleotides read TGCAGTGCTACCGACGGGTTACCCTACGAGCAGTACTTC.